The clone carrying this T cell receptor (beta chain) was detected a few times. No antigen is known for it. This CDR3 contains 14 residues. V was trimmed by 3 bases and J by 3 bases, leaving 6 bases between them. Germline CDR1 is KGHSH and CDR2 is LQKENI. TCRdb's copy holds only in-frame clones and misses some; the assay was immunoSEQ multiplex PCR. Here the sample spans more than 55,000 clones, approximately 90% being singletons. The data stem from a study of OX40 agonist ivuxolimab in advanced cancers. Whole-study results and caveats: CD4+ T cells averaged fewer expanded clones than CD8+ T cells. Low normalized T-cell clonal expansion was also seen in some nonresponders. Dose levels from 0.1 to 3.0 mg/kg saw CD4+ and CD8+ blood T cells expand clonally by week 6.

Material: CD4+ or CD8+ T cells sorted from blood, obtained in a trial of the OX40 agonist ivuxolimab. The rearrangement joins TRBV18 to TRBJ1-6, with D uncertain. The clonotype was recovered from an adult with an advanced solid tumor such as melanoma, head and neck, liver or kidney cancer. CDR3 region: CASSPESYNSPLHF. The CDR3, as DNA: TGTGCCAGCTCACCGGAGAGCTATAATTCACCCCTCCACTTT.